This T cell receptor (beta chain) was identified during a study of T cell responses to AZD1222 COVID-19 vaccine. Study-level points and caveats: A reported finding is that nearly half of spike-specific TCRs target unmutated variant regions.

The length of the CDR3 is 14 residues. The ends were cut back, 5 bases at V and 2 bases at J, with 10 bases in the middle. Per the germline V gene, CDR1 is LNHDA and CDR2 is SQIVND (reference sequence). Sequencing was performed with immunoSEQ multiplex PCR; in TCRdb, only in-frame clones are kept and a portion is missing. The sample gives 100,000 or so clones, roughly nine tenths of which show up once; 35% to 45% is in the top ten. A remark on this clone: The antigen remains undetermined.

The chain has TRBV19 and TRBJ1-5; D is ambiguous. This sequence was found in an adult who received the AZD1222 COVID-19 vaccine. This specimen was peripheral blood, taken 28 days after the second AZD1222 dose. CDR3 DNA: TGTGCCAGTAGTGTGAGCGGGGGCAATCAGCCCCAGCATTTT. This translates into CASSVSGGNQPQHF.